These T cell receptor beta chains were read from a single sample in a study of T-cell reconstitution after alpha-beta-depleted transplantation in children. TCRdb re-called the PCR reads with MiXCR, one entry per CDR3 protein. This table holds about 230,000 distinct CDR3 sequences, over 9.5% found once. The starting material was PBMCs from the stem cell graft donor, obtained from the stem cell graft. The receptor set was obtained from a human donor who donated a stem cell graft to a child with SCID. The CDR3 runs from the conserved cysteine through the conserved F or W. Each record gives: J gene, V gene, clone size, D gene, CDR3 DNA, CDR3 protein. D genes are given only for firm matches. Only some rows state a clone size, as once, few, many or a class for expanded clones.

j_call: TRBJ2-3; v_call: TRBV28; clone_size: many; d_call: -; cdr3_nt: TGTGCCAGCAGCCTAGATTCCGGGGATACGCAGTATTTT; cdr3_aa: CASSLDSGDTQYF
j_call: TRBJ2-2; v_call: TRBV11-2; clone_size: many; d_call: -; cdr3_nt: TGTGCCAGCAGCTTAGTGCTCCGGGGGGAGCTGTTTTTT; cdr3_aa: CASSLVLRGELFF
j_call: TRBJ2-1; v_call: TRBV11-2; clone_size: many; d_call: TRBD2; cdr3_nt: TGTGCCAGCAGCTTTAGCGGGGGGGGCCTCTACAATGAGCAGTTCTTC; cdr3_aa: CASSFSGGGLYNEQFF
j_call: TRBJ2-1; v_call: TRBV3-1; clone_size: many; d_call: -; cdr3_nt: TGTGCCAGCAGTCACACTAGAGATCCCAACAATGAGCAGTTCTTC; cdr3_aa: CASSHTRDPNNEQFF
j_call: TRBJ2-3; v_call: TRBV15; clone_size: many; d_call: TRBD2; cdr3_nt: TGTGCCACCAGCAGAGTAATAGCGGGGGGGCCGAGGGATACGCAGTATTTT; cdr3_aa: CATSRVIAGGPRDTQYF
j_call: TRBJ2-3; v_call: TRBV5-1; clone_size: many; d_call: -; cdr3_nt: TGCGCCAGCAGCTTAGGGGCCTTAAGCACAGATACGCAGTATTTT; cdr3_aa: CASSLGALSTDTQYF
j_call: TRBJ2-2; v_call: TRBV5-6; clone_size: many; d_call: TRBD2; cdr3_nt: TGTGCCAGCAGCCTCGGGGGGGCCGGGACCGGGGAGCTGTTTTTT; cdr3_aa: CASSLGGAGTGELFF
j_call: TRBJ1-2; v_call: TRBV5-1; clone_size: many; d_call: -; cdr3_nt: TGCGCCAGCAGCTTAGACAGTGAAATCTATGGCTACACCTTC; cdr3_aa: CASSLDSEIYGYTF
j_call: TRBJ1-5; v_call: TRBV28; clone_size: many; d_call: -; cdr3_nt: TGTGCCAGCGATTTCTCCGTACGGGGGTTACCAGGACAGCCCCAGCATTTT; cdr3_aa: CASDFSVRGLPGQPQHF
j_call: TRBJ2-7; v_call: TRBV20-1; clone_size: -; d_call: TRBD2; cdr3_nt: TGCAGTGCTGCCCCACTAGCGGGGGGCTACGAGCAGTACTTC; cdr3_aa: CSAAPLAGGYEQYF
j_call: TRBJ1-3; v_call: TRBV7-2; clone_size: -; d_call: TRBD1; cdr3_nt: TGTGCCAGCAGCTTACAGGGGGTATCTGGAAACACCATATATTTT; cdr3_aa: CASSLQGVSGNTIYF
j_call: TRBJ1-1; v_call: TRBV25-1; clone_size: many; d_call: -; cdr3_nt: TGTGCCAGCAGTGAATATCTGAACACTGAAGCTTTCTTT; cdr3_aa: CASSEYLNTEAFF
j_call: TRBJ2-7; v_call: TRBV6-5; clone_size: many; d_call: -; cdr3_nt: TGTGCCAGCAGTTACTCGTTCACCTCCTACGAGCAGTACTTC; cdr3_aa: CASSYSFTSYEQYF
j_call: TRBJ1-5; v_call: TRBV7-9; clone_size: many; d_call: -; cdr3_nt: TGTGCCAGCAGCTTAACTGGGGGTCGGGGGGCCCATCAGCCCCAGCATTTT; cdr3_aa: CASSLTGGRGAHQPQHF
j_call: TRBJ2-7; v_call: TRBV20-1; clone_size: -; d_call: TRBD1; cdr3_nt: TGCAGTGCTAGAAGAGGACAGGGTGGCTACGAGCAGTACTTC; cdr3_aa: CSARRGQGGYEQYF
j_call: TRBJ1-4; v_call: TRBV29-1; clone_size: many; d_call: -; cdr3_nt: TGCAGCGTTGAAGGGCAGGGTAATGAAAAACTGTTTTTT; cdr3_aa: CSVEGQGNEKLFF
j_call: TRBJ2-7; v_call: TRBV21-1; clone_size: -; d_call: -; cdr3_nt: TGTGCCAGCAGCAAAGGGACGGCAGCTCCTCAGTTCGAGCAGTACTTC; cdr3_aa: CASSKGTAAPQFEQYF
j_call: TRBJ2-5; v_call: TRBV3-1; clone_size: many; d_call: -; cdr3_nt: TGTGCCAGCAGCCAAGACGTCCTAGAGACCCAGTACTTC; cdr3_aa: CASSQDVLETQYF
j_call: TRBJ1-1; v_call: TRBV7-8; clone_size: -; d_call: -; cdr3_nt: TGTGCCAGCAGCTCTCAGTTGGGCCACACTGAAGCTTTCTTT; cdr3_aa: CASSSQLGHTEAFF
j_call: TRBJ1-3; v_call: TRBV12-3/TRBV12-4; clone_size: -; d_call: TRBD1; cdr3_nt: TGTGCCAGCTGTCCGATCCGGGACAGGATGCCCCGGGCTGGAAACACCATATATTTT; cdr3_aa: CASCPIRDRMPRAGNTIYF
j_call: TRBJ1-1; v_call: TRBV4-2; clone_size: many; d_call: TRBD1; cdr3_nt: TGTGCCAGCAGCGCAGTGCAGGGGGCCCTAAATGAAGCTTTCTTT; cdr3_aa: CASSAVQGALNEAFF
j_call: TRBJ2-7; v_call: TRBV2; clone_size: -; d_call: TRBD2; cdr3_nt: TGTGCCAGCAGCCTTTTCCTCAGCGGGGGGGGCTACGAGCAGTACTTC; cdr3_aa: CASSLFLSGGGYEQYF
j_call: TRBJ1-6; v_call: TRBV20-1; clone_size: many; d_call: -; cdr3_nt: TGCAGTGCCGGGGGGGCAGGGCGGGTTGACAATTCACCCCTCCACTTT; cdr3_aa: CSAGGAGRVDNSPLHF
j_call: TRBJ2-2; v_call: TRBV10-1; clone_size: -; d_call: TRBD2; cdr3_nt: TGCGCCAGCAGTGACCCCGGGACTAGCCCCGGGGAGCTGTTTTTT; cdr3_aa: CASSDPGTSPGELFF
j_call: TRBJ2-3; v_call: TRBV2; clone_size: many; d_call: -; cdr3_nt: TGTGCCAGCAGGGGCCCGGGTCTAGGTACAGATACGCAGTATTTT; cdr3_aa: CASRGPGLGTDTQYF
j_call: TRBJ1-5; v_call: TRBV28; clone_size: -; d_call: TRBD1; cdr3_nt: TGTGCCAGCAGTGTCGGGACAGGGTGGGATCAGCCCCAGCATTTT; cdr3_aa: CASSVGTGWDQPQHF
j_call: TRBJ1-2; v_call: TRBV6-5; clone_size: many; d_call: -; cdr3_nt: TGTGCCAGCTCGATAGGGGCAGCCTATGGCTACACCTTC; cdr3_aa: CASSIGAAYGYTF
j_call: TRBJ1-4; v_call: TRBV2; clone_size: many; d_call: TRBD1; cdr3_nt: TGTGCCAGCAGAACGGACAGGGGAGGAGAAAAACTGTTTTTT; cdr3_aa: CASRTDRGGEKLFF
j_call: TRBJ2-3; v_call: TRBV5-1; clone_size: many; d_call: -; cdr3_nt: TGCGCCAGCAGCAGGTCGCGCCCCACAGATACGCAGTATTTT; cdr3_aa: CASSRSRPTDTQYF
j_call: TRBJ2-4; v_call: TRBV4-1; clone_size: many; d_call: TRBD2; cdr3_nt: TGCGCCAGCAGCCAAGCTCCCGATGCGGGGGGGCCTACCAAAAACATTCAGTACTTC; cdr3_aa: CASSQAPDAGGPTKNIQYF
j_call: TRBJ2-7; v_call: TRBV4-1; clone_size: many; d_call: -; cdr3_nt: TGCGCCAGCAGCCAGAAAGAAACCGGGTCCAAGCACGACGAGCAGTACTTC; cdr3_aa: CASSQKETGSKHDEQYF
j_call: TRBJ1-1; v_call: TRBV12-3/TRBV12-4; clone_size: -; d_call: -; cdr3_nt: TGTGCCAGCAGTTTAGGTCTGGCATCTGAAGCTTTCTTT; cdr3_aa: CASSLGLASEAFF
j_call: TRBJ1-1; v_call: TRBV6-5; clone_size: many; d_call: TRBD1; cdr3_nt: TGTGCCAGCAGTAACCGACAGGGTTTGGACACTGAAGCTTTCTTT; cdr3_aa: CASSNRQGLDTEAFF
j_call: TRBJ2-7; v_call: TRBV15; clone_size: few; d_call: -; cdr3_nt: TGTGCCACCAGCAACTCCTACGAGCAGTACTTC; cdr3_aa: CATSNSYEQYF
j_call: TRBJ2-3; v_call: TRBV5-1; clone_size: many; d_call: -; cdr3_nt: TGCGCCAGCAGCTTGGTAGGAGGGAAGGGCACAGATACGCAGTATTTT; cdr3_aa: CASSLVGGKGTDTQYF
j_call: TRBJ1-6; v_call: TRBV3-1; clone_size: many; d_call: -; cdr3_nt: TGTGCCAGCAGAGGGGCCGACAGGACCCAGTCACCCCTCCACTTT; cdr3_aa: CASRGADRTQSPLHF
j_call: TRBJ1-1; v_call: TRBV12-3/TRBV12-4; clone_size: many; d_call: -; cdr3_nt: TGTGCCAGCAGTTTTAATCCGAACACTGAAGCTTTCTTT; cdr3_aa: CASSFNPNTEAFF